This T cell receptor (beta chain) is drawn from a study of blood T cell repertoires in COVID-19. On the study more broadly: Samples came from the United States, Italy and Spain, spanning acute and convalescent COVID-19.

The table came from immunoSEQ multiplex PCR; TCRdb's copy has only in-frame clones and leaves some out. This table holds tens of thousands of clones, around four fifths found once. Only one count was recorded for this clone. Sequencing was performed on peripheral blood. This TCR was recovered from a man aged 45 to 65 with active COVID-19.

The CDR3 bases are TGTGCCAGCAGTTACGAGCGGGGTTCCTACGAGCAGTACTTC. Amino acid sequence: CASSYERGSYEQYF. This chain links TRBV6-5 with TRBJ2-7; TRBD2 matches 7 bases. Germline V lookup: CDR1 MNHEY, CDR2 SVGAGI. V lost 2 bases to trimming and J lost 1 base; unmatched junction nucleotides: 2. The CDR3 contains 14 residues.